This T cell receptor (beta chain) appears in the sequencing data of a study of T-cell reconstitution after alpha-beta-depleted transplantation in children. The sample holds a few counts of this clonotype. Its antigen is still unknown. The authors prepared the TCRbeta library with unique molecular identifiers. Using its own MiXCR run on the PCR reads, TCRdb lists one record per CDR3 protein. The sample consists of about 980,000 distinct CDR3 sequences, roughly 29% of them appearing once. Whole-study findings and limits: By one year post-transplant, T-cell counts and diversity largely arose from T cells that were newly produced.

This receptor was obtained from a boy younger than two who had a stem cell transplant for SCID, so the T cells may come from the graft donor. The source was PBMCs, mostly from graft donor cells, collected 360 days after TCRalphabeta/CD19-depleted stem cell transplant.

The DNA for the CDR3 is TGTGCCAGTACGACTAGCGGAGCTAGCACAGATACGCAGTATTTT. Protein sequence: CASTTSGASTDTQYF. The genes are TRBV2 and TRBJ2-3, with 9 positions matching TRBD2. V dropped 9 bases and J dropped 0; count of bases not matched to a gene: 7. The CDR3 contains 15 residues. Looked up from germline, CDR1 is SNHLY and CDR2 is FYNNEI.